Presented here are 14 T cell receptor beta chains from one specimen sequenced in a study of cytomegalovirus exposure and HLA in healthy donors. The study ran its PCR with 60 Vbeta and 13 Jbeta primers. Libraries were prepared by immunoSEQ multiplex PCR; TCRdb keeps only in-frame clonotypes and omits some of them. The table has about 120,000 clones, 60% to 80% seen once. The sequenced sample was PBMCs. Receptors originate from a man aged 45-65 years in good health and CMV-seropositive.

V is TRBV14 and J is TRBJ2-7; D is undetermined. The germline V gene has CDR1 SGHDN and CDR2 FVKESK. The CDR3 consists of 14 residues. Between the trimmed V and J ends, which lost 3 bases and 1 base, there was a span of 10 bases. CDR3 protein: CASSQDRVSYEQYF. The CDR3 coding sequence is TGTGCCAGCAGCCAGGATCGGGTATCCTACGAGCAGTACTTC. The full variable domain, rest sourced from reference TRBV14 and TRBJ2-7, is EAGVTQFPSHSVIEKGQTVTLRCDPISGHDNLYWYRRVMGKEIKFLLHFVKESKQDESGMPNNRFLAERTGGTYSTLKVQPAELEDSGVYFCASSQDRVSYEQYFGPGTRLTVT.

The V and J genes are TRBV23-1 and TRBJ1-2, with TRBD1 matching 10 bases. TRBV23-1 is identified as an open reading frame with a role that is uncertain. Trimming removed 2 bases from V and 8 bases from J; junction bases left unmatched: 11. This CDR3 is built from 16 residues. DNA of the CDR3: TGCGCCAGCAGTCAAGGTACCGGGACAGGGGAAGGAGGCTACACCTTC. Amino acids: CASSQGTGTGEGGYTF.

The chain joins TRBV28 to TRBJ2-2, with 11 bases that match TRBD1. The CDR3 loop spans 17 amino acids. CDR1 and CDR2 from the germline V gene are MDHEN and SYDVKM. The V and J ends lost 4 bases and 4 bases, in that order; junction bases with no gene match: 8. CDR3 sequence reads: CASSSIGTGGGTGELFF. CDR3 nucleotides: TGTGCCAGCAGTTCCATTGGGACAGGGGGAGGCACCGGGGAGCTGTTTTTT.

The rearrangement links TRBV27 to TRBJ2-3; no clear D. With 8 bases removed from V and 2 bases from J, the gap between germline ends came to 8 bases. The CDR3 has 12 amino acids. Germline V CDR1 and CDR2: MNHEY, SMNVEV (reference sequence). As DNA, the CDR3 is TGTGCCAGCGGAGTATCCACAGATACGCAGTATTTT. It translates to CASGVSTDTQYF.

V is TRBV5-4 and J is TRBJ2-7, with 10 nucleotides matching TRBD2. After removal of 4 bases from V and 6 bases from J, the junction contained 10 bases not matched to a gene. The CDR3 is 15 amino acids. The germline gives CDR1 SGHNT, CDR2 YYREEE (reference sequence). The CDR3 protein is CASSVRTSGGVEQYF. CDR3 nucleotides: TGTGCCAGCAGCGTAAGGACTAGCGGAGGGGTCGAGCAGTACTTC.

Only one count was recorded for this clone. The chain has TRBV28 and TRBJ2-3; a possible D gene is TRBD1 (6 bases). The CDR3 totals 15 residues. Trimming removed 5 bases from V and 5 bases from J, with 17 bases in between. The germline V gene encodes CDR1 MDHEN and CDR2 SYDVKM. The CDR3 spells CASSPAGGGGDTQYF. CDR3 DNA sequence: TGTGCCAGCAGTCCTGCTGGGGGCGGAGGAGATACGCAGTATTTT.

This chain uses TRBV6-5 with TRBJ2-5; 7 positions match TRBD2. In germline, CDR1 is MNHEY, CDR2 SVGAGI. V gave up 6 bases and J gave up 5 bases; unmatched junction bases: 9. The CDR3 extends over 14 amino acids. The CDR3 loop is CASSPGAGRETQYF. The CDR3 nucleotides are TGTGCCAGCAGCCCCGGAGCGGGGCGGGAGACCCAGTACTTC.

This clone turned up a few times. The rearrangement uses TRBV4-1 and TRBJ1-3; D gene uncertain. The CDR3 has 17 amino acids. Trimming shortened V by 0 bases and J by 6 bases, and 18 bases separated the two germline ends. From germline, CDR1 is MGHRA and CDR2 YSYEKL. CDR3 sequence: CASSQDQLATFANTIYF. As DNA, the CDR3 is TGCGCCAGCAGCCAAGATCAATTGGCGACTTTTGCAAACACCATATATTTT.

This clone was counted a few times. The chain has TRBV5-4 and TRBJ2-3; 7 nucleotides agree with TRBD1. V lost 4 bases, J lost 4 bases, and 9 bases stayed unmatched. Germline values: CDR1 SGHNT, CDR2 YYREEE (reference sequence). This CDR3 is 15 amino acids long. The CDR3 loop is CASSPRQGKADTQYF. CDR3 sequence (DNA): TGTGCCAGCAGCCCAAGACAGGGTAAGGCAGATACGCAGTATTTT.

This clone has a single count. The chain has TRBV4-3 and TRBJ2-7; tentatively, D is TRBD2 (6 bases). CDR3 length equals 15 residues. The V gene lost 0 bases and the J gene lost 3 bases, with 12 bases spanning the gap. The V gene's germline CDR1 is LGHNA and CDR2 YSLEER. The CDR3 here is CASSQEEGGLYEQYF. The CDR3 DNA is TGCGCCAGCAGCCAAGAGGAGGGAGGTCTCTACGAGCAGTACTTC.

The V gene is TRBV10-1, the J gene TRBJ2-1; 11 positions agree with TRBD1. CDR1 is WNHNN, CDR2 SYGVQD, per germline (reference sequence). V was clipped by 6 bases and J by 9 bases; unmatched bases: 10. This CDR3 has 15 residues. In DNA form, the CDR3 reads TGCGCCAGCAGCTCCCCCGGGACAGGGGGGGGTGAGCAGTTCTTC. It codes for CASSSPGTGGGEQFF.

This clone was counted only a few times. The chain combines TRBV6-6 with TRBJ2-1; TRBD2 matches 7 bases. Germline V CDR1 and CDR2: MNHNY, SVGAGI (reference sequence). Germline trimming cut 5 bases from V and 10 bases from J; bases unmatched to any gene: 5. The CDR3 consists of 12 residues. This CDR3 is CASSKGLSEQFF. In DNA, the CDR3 is TGTGCCAGCAGTAAGGGACTATCAGAGCAGTTCTTC.

The rearrangement uses TRBV18 and TRBJ1-4, with 7 bases aligning to TRBD1. The CDR3 has 15 residues. V lost 6 bases to trimming and J lost 4 bases; unmatched junction nucleotides: 8. The germline V gene has CDR1 KGHSH and CDR2 LQKENI. CDR3 nucleotide sequence: TGTGCCAGCTCCGGTTCGACAGGGTTTAATGAAAAACTGTTTTTT. Translation: CASSGSTGFNEKLFF. The full variable domain, with the rest looked up from reference TRBV18 and TRBJ1-4, is NAGVMQNPRHLVRRRGQEARLRCSPMKGHSHVYWYRQLPEEGLKFMVYLQKENIIDESGMPKERFSAEFPKEGPSILRIQQVVRGDSAAYFCASSGSTGFNEKLFFGSGTQLSVL.

In this sample, this clone turned up a few times. V usage is TRBV5-1 and J usage is TRBJ1-1; TRBD1 aligns across 9 bases. V was pared by 4 bases and J by 2 bases, with 6 bases of the junction left unmatched. The germline CDR1 and CDR2 sequences are SGHRS and YFSETQ. The CDR3 spans 15 residues. In DNA, the CDR3 is TGCGCCAGCAGCCTCATGGGACAGGGAAACACTGAAGCTTTCTTT. Translating gives CASSLMGQGNTEAFF.